This TCR beta chain was captured by sequencing in a study of blood T cell repertoires in COVID-19. Study-wide context: Acute and convalescent COVID-19 specimens originated in the United States, Italy and Spain.

In the study's own analysis: It was from reference gene primer amplification that nucleated cell counts were estimated. TCRdb's table, derived via immunoSEQ multiplex PCR, lists solely in-frame clones and lacks some. That table gives V, J and clone size, and the DNA gave D and trimming. The repertoire includes 150,000 to 200,000 clones, approximately 80% of them detected once, and approximately 15% sits in the top ten. The V gene's germline CDR1 is SGHTA and CDR2 FQGNSA. The CDR3 is 12 amino acids. V lost 1 base and J lost 8, with 8 bases in between. This TCR was recovered from a man between 60 and 75 years old who had been exposed to COVID-19. This chain joins TRBV7-2 and TRBJ1-2; no clear D gene. Sequenced material: PBMCs or T cells enriched from blood (not recorded which). In DNA, the CDR3 is TGTGCCAGCAGCTTAGGCGTTTTGGGCTACACCTTC. This codes for CASSLGVLGYTF.